This T cell receptor (beta chain) was captured by sequencing in a study of blood T cell repertoires in COVID-19. On the study more broadly: Sites in the United States, Italy and Spain provided acute and convalescent COVID-19 samples. T cells, B-cell-depleted T cells, or PBMCs supplied cDNA or gDNA.

Original handling: Amplification of reference gene primers provided the estimated nucleated cell counts. The assay was immunoSEQ multiplex PCR, and TCRdb's table has in-frame clones only and misses some. V, J and clone size are those of that table, while D and trimming were read from the DNA. The sample has some 180,000 clones, around 81% seen once. During active infection, Seattle patients enrolled and were then monitored through disease. In germline, CDR1 is SGHRS, CDR2 YFSETQ. The CDR3 covers 15 residues. The V and J ends lost 1 base and 3 bases, in that order; junction bases with no gene match: 5.

The sequencing sample was made of peripheral blood. This TCR came from a woman older than 75 with COVID-19, enrolled during active disease. This sequence joins TRBV5-1 and TRBJ2-3; 7 nucleotides line up with TRBD1. DNA of the CDR3: TGCGCCAGCAGCTTGAGGGGGCTTGGGACAGATACGCAGTATTTT. It is translated as CASSLRGLGTDTQYF. The entire variable domain, with the rest obtained from reference TRBV5-1 and TRBJ2-3, is as follows: KAGVTQTPRYLIKTRGQQVTLSCSPISGHRSVSWYQQTPGQGLQFLFEYFSETQRNKGNFPGRFSGRQFSNSRSEMNVSTLELGDSALYLCASSLRGLGTDTQYFGPGTRLTVL.